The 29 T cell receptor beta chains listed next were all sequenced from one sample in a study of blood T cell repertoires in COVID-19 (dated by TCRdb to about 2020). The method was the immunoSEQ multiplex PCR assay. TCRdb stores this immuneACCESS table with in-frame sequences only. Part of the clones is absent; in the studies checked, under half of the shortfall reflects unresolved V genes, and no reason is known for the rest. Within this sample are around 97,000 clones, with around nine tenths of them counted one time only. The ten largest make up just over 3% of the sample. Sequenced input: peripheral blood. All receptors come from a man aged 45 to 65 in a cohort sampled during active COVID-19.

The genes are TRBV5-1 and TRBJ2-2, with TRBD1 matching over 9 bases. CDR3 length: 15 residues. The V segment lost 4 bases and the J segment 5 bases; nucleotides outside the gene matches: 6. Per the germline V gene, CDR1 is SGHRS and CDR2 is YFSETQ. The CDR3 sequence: CASSRDRDGTGELFF. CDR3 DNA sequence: TGCGCCAGCAGCCGGGACAGGGACGGTACCGGGGAGCTGTTTTTT.

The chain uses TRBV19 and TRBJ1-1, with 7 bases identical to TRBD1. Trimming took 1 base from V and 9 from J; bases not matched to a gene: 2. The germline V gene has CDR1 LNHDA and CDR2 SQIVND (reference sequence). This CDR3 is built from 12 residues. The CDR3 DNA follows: TGTGCCAGTAGTATAGGACAGGGACAAGCTTTCTTT. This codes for CASSIGQGQAFF.

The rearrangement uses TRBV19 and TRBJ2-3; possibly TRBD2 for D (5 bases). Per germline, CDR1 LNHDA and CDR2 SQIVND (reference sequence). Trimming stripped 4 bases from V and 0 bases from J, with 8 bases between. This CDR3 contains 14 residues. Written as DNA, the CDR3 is TGTGCCAGTAGTAACCCGGGGAGCACAGATACGCAGTATTTT. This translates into CASSNPGSTDTQYF.

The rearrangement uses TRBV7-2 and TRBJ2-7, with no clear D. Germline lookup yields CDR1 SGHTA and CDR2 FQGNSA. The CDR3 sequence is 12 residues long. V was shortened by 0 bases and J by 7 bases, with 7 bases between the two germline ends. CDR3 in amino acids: CASSLAWAEQYF. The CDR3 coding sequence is TGTGCCAGCAGCTTAGCGTGGGCGGAGCAGTACTTC.

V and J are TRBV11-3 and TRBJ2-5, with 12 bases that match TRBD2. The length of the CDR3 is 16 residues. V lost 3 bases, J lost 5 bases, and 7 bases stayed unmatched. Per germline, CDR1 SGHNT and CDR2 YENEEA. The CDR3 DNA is TGTGCCAGCAGCTTGGCTAGCGGGGGGGCCAGGGAGACCCAGTACTTC. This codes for CASSLASGGARETQYF.

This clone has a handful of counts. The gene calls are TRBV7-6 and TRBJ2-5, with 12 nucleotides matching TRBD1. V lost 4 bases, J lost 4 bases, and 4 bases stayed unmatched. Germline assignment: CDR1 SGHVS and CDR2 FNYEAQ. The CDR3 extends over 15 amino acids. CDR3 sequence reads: CASSSRDRGPETQYF. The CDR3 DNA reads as TGTGCCAGCAGCTCCCGGGACAGGGGGCCAGAGACCCAGTACTTC.

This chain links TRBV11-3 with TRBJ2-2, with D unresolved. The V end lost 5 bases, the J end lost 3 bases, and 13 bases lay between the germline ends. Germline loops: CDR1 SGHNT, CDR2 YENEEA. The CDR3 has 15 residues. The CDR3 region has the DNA TGTGCCAGCAGCCCCTTGCCAGGTCACACCGGGGAGCTGTTTTTT. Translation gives CASSPLPGHTGELFF.

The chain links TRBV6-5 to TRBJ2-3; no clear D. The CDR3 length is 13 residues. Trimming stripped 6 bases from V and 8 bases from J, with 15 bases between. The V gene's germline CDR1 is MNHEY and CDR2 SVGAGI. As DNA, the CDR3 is TGTGCCAGCAGCGGAGACCGGGTGGGTACGCAGTATTTT. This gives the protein CASSGDRVGTQYF.

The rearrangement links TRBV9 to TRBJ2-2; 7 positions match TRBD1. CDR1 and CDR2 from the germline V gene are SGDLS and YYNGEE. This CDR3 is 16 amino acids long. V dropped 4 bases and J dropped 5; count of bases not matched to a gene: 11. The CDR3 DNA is TGTGCCAGCAGCTCCAGACAGGGTATGACGACCGGGGAGCTGTTTTTT. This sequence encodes CASSSRQGMTTGELFF. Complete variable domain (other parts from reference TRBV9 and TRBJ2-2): DSGVTQTPKHLITATGQRVTLRCSPRSGDLSVYWYQQSLDQGLQFLIQYYNGEERAKGNILERFSAQQFPDLHSELNLSSLELGDSALYFCASSSRQGMTTGELFFGEGSRLTVL.

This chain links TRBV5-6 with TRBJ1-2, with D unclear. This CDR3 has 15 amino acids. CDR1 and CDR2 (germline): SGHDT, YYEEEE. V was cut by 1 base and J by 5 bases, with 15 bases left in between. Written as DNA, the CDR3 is TGTGCCAGCAGCTTGCGGGGTGACGGATTTTATGGCTACACCTTC. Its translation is CASSLRGDGFYGYTF.

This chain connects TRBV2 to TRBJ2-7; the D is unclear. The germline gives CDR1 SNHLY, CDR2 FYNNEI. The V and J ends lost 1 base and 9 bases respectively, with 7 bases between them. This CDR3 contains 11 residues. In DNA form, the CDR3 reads TGTGCCAGCAGTGAAGGAGGAAGGCAGTACGTC. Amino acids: CASSEGGRQYV.

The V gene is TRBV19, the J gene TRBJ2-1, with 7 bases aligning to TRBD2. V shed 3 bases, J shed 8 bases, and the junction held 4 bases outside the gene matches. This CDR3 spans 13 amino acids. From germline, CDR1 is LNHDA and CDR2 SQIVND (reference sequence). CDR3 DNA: TGTGCCAGTAGTATGGGAGGGGTCGATGAGCAGTTCTTC. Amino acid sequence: CASSMGGVDEQFF.

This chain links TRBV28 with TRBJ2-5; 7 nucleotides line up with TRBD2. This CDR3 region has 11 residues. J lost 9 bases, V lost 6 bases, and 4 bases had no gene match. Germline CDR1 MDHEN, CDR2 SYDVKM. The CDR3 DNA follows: TGTGCCAGCAGCTGGGGGGGGGCCCAGTACTTC. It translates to CASSWGGAQYF.

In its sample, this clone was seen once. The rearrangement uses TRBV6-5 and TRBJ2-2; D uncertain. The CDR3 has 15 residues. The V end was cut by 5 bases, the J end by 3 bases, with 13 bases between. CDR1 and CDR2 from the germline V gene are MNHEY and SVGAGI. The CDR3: CASSPGPIHTGELFF. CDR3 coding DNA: TGTGCCAGCAGTCCCGGTCCAATACACACCGGGGAGCTGTTTTTT.

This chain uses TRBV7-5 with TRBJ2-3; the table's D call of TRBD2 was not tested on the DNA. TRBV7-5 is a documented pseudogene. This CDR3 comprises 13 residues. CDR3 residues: CVRPPGLTDTQYF. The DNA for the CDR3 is TGTGTCAGACCACCGGGACTAACGGATACGCAGTATTTT.

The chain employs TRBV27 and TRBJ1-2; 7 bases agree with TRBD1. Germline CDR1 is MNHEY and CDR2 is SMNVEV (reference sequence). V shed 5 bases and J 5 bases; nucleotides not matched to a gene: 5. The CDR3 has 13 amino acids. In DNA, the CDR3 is TGTGCCAGCAGTGAGACAGGGCGATATGGCTACACCTTC. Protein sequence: CASSETGRYGYTF.

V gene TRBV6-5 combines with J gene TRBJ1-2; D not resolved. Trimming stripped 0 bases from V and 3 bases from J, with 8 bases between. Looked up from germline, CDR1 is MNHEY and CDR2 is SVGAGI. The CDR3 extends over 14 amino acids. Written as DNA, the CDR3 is TGTGCCAGCAGTTACTCTGCGAGTCACTATGGCTACACCTTC. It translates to CASSYSASHYGYTF.

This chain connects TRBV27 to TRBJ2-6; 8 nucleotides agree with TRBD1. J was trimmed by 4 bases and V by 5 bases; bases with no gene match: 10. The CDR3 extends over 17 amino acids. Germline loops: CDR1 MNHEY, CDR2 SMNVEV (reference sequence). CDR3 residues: CASSATGVGSGANVLTF. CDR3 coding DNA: TGTGCCAGCAGTGCGACAGGGGTCGGCTCCGGGGCCAACGTCCTGACTTTC.

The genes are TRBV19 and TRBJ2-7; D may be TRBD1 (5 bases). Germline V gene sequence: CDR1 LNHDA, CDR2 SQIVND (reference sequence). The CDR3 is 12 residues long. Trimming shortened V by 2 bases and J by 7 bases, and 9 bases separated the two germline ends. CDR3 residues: CASSIQGGEQYF. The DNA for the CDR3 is TGTGCCAGTAGTATACAGGGTGGGGAGCAGTACTTC.

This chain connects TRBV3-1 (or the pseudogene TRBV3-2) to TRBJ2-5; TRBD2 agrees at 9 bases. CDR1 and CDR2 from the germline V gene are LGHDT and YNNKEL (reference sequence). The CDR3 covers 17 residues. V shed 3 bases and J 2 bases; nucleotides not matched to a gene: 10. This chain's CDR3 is CASSHFRAGGPQETQYF. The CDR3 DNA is TGTGCCAGCAGCCATTTTCGGGCGGGGGGGCCTCAAGAGACCCAGTACTTC.

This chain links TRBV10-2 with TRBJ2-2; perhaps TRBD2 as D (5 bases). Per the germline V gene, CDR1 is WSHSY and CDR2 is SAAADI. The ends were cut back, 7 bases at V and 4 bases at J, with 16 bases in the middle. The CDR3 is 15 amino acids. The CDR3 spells CASTGHPSGTGELFF. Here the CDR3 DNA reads TGCGCCAGCACGGGCCACCCCAGCGGCACCGGGGAGCTGTTTTTT.

The CDR3 reads CASSLGGGSGTQYF. In DNA, the CDR3 is TGTGCCAGCAGCCTGGGCGGGGGTTCCGGGACCCAGTACTTC. The rearrangement joins TRBV5-6 to TRBJ2-5, with 7 bases that match TRBD2. Trimming took 4 bases from V and 7 from J; bases not matched to a gene: 10. The CDR3 is made up of 14 amino acids. CDR1 is SGHDT, CDR2 YYEEEE, per germline.

For the CDR3, the DNA is TGTGCCAGCAGTTACGCGGTTATGGGGCGTAGCTATGGCTACACCTTC. Residues: CASSYAVMGRSYGYTF. This chain links TRBV6-5 with TRBJ1-2; D is possibly TRBD1 (5 bases). Germline CDR1 MNHEY, CDR2 SVGAGI. The CDR3 extends over 16 amino acids. V was cut by 2 bases and J by 4 bases, with 17 bases left in between.

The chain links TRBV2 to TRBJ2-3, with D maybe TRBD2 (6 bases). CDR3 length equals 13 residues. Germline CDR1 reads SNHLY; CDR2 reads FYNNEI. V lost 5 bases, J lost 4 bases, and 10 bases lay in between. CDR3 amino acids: CASSSGGADTQYF. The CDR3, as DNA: TGTGCCAGCAGTTCCGGGGGAGCAGATACGCAGTATTTT.

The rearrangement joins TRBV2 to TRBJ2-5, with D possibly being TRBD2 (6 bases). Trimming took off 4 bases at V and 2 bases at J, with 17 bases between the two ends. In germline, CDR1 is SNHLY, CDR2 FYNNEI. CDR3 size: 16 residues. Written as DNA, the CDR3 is TGTGCCAGCAGTGTCCTATCGGCGGGGAGACAAGAGACCCAGTACTTC. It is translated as CASSVLSAGRQETQYF.

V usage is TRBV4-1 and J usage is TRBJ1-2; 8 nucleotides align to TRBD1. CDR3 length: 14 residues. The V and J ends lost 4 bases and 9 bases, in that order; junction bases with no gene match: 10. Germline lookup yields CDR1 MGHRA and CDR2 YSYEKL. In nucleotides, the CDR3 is TGCGCCAGCAGCCCTACTCAGGGGGCGAGAAGCTACACCTTC. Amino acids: CASSPTQGARSYTF.

The CDR3 coding sequence is TGCGCCAGCAGCTTGGACGGGACACTTCAGCCCCAGCATTTT. The encoded protein is CASSLDGTLQPQHF. The chain has TRBV5-1 and TRBJ1-5; perhaps TRBD1 as D (6 bases). This CDR3 region has 14 residues. Germline V CDR1 and CDR2: SGHRS, YFSETQ. V dropped 0 bases and J dropped 6 bases, with 10 bases sitting between them.

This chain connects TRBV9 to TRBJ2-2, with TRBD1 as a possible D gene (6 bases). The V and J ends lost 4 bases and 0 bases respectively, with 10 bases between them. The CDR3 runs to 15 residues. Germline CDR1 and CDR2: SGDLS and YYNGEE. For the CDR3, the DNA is TGTGCCAGCAGCACCGGACAGCCGAACACCGGGGAGCTGTTTTTT. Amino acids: CASSTGQPNTGELFF.

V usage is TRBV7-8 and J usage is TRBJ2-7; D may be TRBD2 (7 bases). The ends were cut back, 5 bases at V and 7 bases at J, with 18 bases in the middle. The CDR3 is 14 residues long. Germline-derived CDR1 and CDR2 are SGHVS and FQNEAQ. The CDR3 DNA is TGTGCCAGCAGCCTAAGGGGGGGTGGCAGGGAGCAGTACTTC. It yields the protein CASSLRGGGREQYF.